This TCR beta chain was captured by sequencing in a study of long-term antiretroviral therapy in people with HIV. The CDR3 contains 16 residues. V lost 3 bases and J lost 5, with 19 bases in between. The germline gives CDR1 SGHVS, CDR2 FNYEAQ. Sequencing relied on immunoSEQ assay v3.0, run at survey level. Per-sample sequencing targets were about 35,000-50,000 T-cell genomes. Repertoires were generated with immunoSEQ multiplex PCR, while TCRdb's copy carries only in-frame clones and drops some. Of 30,000 to 35,000 clones in the sample, around 97% were seen once. Points on this clone: The antigen is undetermined.

Study-wide results and limits: Missing from the dataset were any data on ART adherence, viral resistance or therapy changes. Post-treatment diversity went higher with ART but stayed below transplant donor controls.

This TCR derives from a man aged 25-45 years with HIV. The chain links TRBV7-6 to TRBJ1-1, with no clear D. The sample in question was unsorted PBMCs, obtained 6.9 years after starting antiretroviral therapy. The CDR3 is CASSLAPRGAQTEAFF. CDR3 nucleotide sequence: TGTGCCAGCAGCTTGGCCCCACGTGGAGCGCAAACTGAAGCTTTCTTT. Full variable domain (rest looked up from reference TRBV7-6 and TRBJ1-1): GAGVSQSPRYKVTKRGQDVALRCDPISGHVSLYWYRQALGQGPEFLTYFNYEAQQDKSGLPNDRFSAERPEGSISTLTIQRTEQRDSAMYRCASSLAPRGAQTEAFFGQGTRLTVV.